This entry lists 18 T cell receptor beta chains sequenced from one sample in a study of blood T cell repertoires in COVID-19. Generated by immunoSEQ multiplex PCR, the TCRdb table keeps only in-frame clones and is missing some. This sample has fewer than 400,000 clones, with 89% found just once. The sample consisted of peripheral blood. The receptor set was obtained from a woman aged 25 to 39 with COVID-19, enrolled during active disease.

The genes are TRBV4-1 and TRBJ1-5, with D hard to call. CDR3 length equals 15 residues. Germline CDR1 MGHRA, CDR2 YSYEKL. The V end lost 0 bases, the J end lost 9 bases, and 15 bases lay between the germline ends. CDR3 nucleotides: TGCGCCAGCAGCCAAGATATGTGGGCCCCCGGGCCCCAGCATTTT. The encoded protein is CASSQDMWAPGPQHF.

The chain links TRBV7-8 to TRBJ1-2; possible D gene TRBD1, 5 bases. V was pared by 1 base and J by 4 bases, with 7 bases between. CDR3 length equals 13 residues. Looked up from germline, CDR1 is SGHVS and CDR2 is FQNEAQ. The CDR3 is CASSLGQSYGYTF. CDR3 in DNA: TGTGCCAGCAGCTTAGGACAGAGCTATGGCTACACCTTC.

The chain links TRBV5-1 to TRBJ1-4; perhaps TRBD1 as D (5 bases). Germline CDR1 and CDR2: SGHRS and YFSETQ. Trimming removed 0 bases from V and 6 bases from J, with 12 bases in between. CDR3 length equals 15 residues. CDR3 DNA: TGCGCCAGCAGCTTGGGCCGGACAAAGGATGAAAAACTGTTTTTT. Protein: CASSLGRTKDEKLFF.

The CDR3: CASSLGNREQFF. As DNA, the CDR3 is TGCGCCAGCAGCTTAGGAAACAGGGAGCAGTTCTTC. The chain carries TRBV5-1 and TRBJ2-1; the D gene is possibly TRBD1 (5 bases). The germline V and J ends were trimmed by 2 bases and 10 bases, with 10 bases remaining between them. Germline values: CDR1 SGHRS, CDR2 YFSETQ. The CDR3 spans 12 residues.

This chain uses TRBV4-2 with TRBJ1-5, with D unresolved. Germline V gives CDR1 LGHNA, CDR2 YNFKEQ. The V gene lost 1 base and the J gene lost 3 bases, with 7 bases spanning the gap. The CDR3 runs 14 residues. The DNA for the CDR3 is TGTGCCAGCAGCCAAGGGCTGGCCAATCAGCCCCAGCATTTT. The encoded protein is CASSQGLANQPQHF.

The V gene is TRBV11-3, the J gene TRBJ2-2; 8 nucleotides match TRBD2. With V trimmed by 6 bases and J by 2 bases, 5 bases remained unmatched. Per the germline V gene, CDR1 is SGHNT and CDR2 is YENEEA. This CDR3 contains 15 residues. In DNA, the CDR3 is TGTGCCAGCAGGAGGGGACTAGACAACACCGGGGAGCTGTTTTTT. Its protein product is CASRRGLDNTGELFF. The full variable domain, in which reference TRBV11-3 and TRBJ2-2 provide the parts outside the CDR3, is EAGVVQSPRYKIIEKKQPVAFWCNPISGHNTLYWYLQNLGQGPELLIRYENEEAVDDSQLPKDRFSAERLKGVDSTLKIQPAELGDSAVYLCASRRGLDNTGELFFGEGSRLTVL.

V is TRBV2 and J is TRBJ1-4; D perhaps matches TRBD1 (6 bases). The CDR3 contains 17 residues. Germline CDR1 SNHLY, CDR2 FYNNEI. The V and J ends lost 1 base and 4 bases respectively, with 16 bases between them. CDR3 loop: CASSEGTFRTVNEKLFF. In DNA, the CDR3 is TGTGCCAGCAGTGAAGGTACTTTCCGGACAGTTAATGAAAAACTGTTTTTT.

The chain couples TRBV27 to TRBJ2-7, with no clear D. This CDR3 is 15 amino acids long. Per the germline V gene, CDR1 is MNHEY and CDR2 is SMNVEV (reference sequence). V lost 5 bases to trimming and J lost 0 bases, with 14 bases between them. The CDR3 coding sequence is TGTGCCAGCAGTCCTATCAATACCTTCTCCTACGAGCAGTACTTC. Translated: CASSPINTFSYEQYF.

The chain uses TRBV3-1 (or the pseudogene TRBV3-2) and TRBJ1-2; 8 nucleotides match TRBD1. The CDR3 covers 16 residues. The V gene end was trimmed by 3 bases and the J gene end by 3 bases; junction bases not matched to a gene: 9. CDR1 LGHDT and CDR2 YNNKEL come from the germline V gene (reference sequence). CDR3 sequence: CASSQPGTGSYYGYTF. The CDR3 DNA follows: TGTGCCAGCAGCCAGCCCGGGACAGGATCCTACTATGGCTACACCTTC.

CDR3: CASSTSREGKGAQYF. The DNA of the CDR3 is TGTGCCAGCAGCACTTCACGGGAGGGGAAAGGGGCCCAGTACTTC. The V gene is TRBV9, the J gene TRBJ2-5; TRBD2 aligns across 8 bases. Germline V gene sequence: CDR1 SGDLS, CDR2 YYNGEE. Losses at the gene ends were 4 bases for V and 9 bases for J; bases not matched to a gene: 14. The CDR3 totals 15 residues.

The chain links TRBV11-2 to TRBJ2-7; 8 bases align to TRBD1. This CDR3 contains 15 residues. From germline, CDR1 is SGHAT and CDR2 FQNNGV. The V and J ends lost 6 bases and 1 base, in that order; junction bases with no gene match: 8. CDR3: CASRIPGTGSYEQYF. The CDR3 nucleotides are TGTGCCAGCAGGATCCCGGGGACAGGATCCTACGAGCAGTACTTC.

This clone has only one observation. V is TRBV5-6 and J is TRBJ2-6; D remains ambiguous. The CDR3 totals 16 residues. Trimming removed 0 bases from V and 3 bases from J, with 10 bases in between. Germline-derived CDR1 and CDR2 are SGHDT and YYEEEE. The CDR3 spells CASSLVWSSGANVLTF. The CDR3 bases are TGTGCCAGCAGCTTGGTGTGGAGCAGTGGGGCCAACGTCCTGACTTTC.

V is TRBV24-1 and J is TRBJ2-5; 8 bases align to TRBD1. The CDR3 is 16 residues long. Losses at the gene ends were 4 bases for V and 5 bases for J; bases not matched to a gene: 11. The germline CDR1 and CDR2 sequences are KGHDR and SFDVKD. CDR3 bases: TGTGCCACCAGTGACCCCGGACAGGGTTTAGGGGAGACCCAGTACTTC. Translating it yields CATSDPGQGLGETQYF.

V usage is TRBV14 and J usage is TRBJ1-4, with 8 bases that match TRBD1. The CDR3 totals 15 residues. CDR1 and CDR2 from the germline V gene are SGHDN and FVKESK. J gave up 5 bases and V 4 bases, and 6 bases lay outside the gene matches. CDR3 in DNA: TGTGCCAGCAGCCTAGCGACAGGGGTGAATGAAAAACTGTTTTTT. Residues: CASSLATGVNEKLFF.

This sequence joins TRBV6-2 or TRBV6-3 and TRBJ2-7; 8 nucleotides align to TRBD2. The CDR3 has 15 residues. The junction had 7 bases not matched to a gene; V was cut back by 4 bases and J by 2 bases. Per the germline V gene, CDR1 is MNHEY and CDR2 is SVGEGT. The CDR3 coding sequence is TGTGCCAGCAGTTGGGGTAGCGGGGCCACCTACGAGCAGTACGTC. Amino acid sequence: CASSWGSGATYEQYV.

This clone was seen just once. CDR3 region: CAISTPRTGNDEQFF. The DNA for the CDR3 is TGTGCCATCAGTACCCCTCGGACAGGCAACGATGAGCAGTTCTTC. The chain links TRBV10-3 to TRBJ2-1; 7 nucleotides align to TRBD1. This CDR3 contains 15 residues. V lost 5 bases to trimming and J lost 8 bases; unmatched junction nucleotides: 12. CDR1 and CDR2 (germline): ENHRY, SYGVKD.

The V gene is TRBV7-9, the J gene TRBJ1-4, with TRBD1 as a possible D gene (5 bases). Trimming took off 2 bases at V and 0 bases at J, with 13 bases between the two ends. The germline V gene encodes CDR1 SEHNR and CDR2 FQNEAQ (reference sequence). The CDR3 totals 17 residues. Here the CDR3 reads CASSLPVRDATNEKLFF. CDR3 nucleotides: TGTGCCAGCAGCTTACCGGTCAGGGATGCAACTAATGAAAAACTGTTTTTT.

This clone was recorded once. The chain employs TRBV6-6 and TRBJ1-5; D possibly corresponds to TRBD1 (5 bases). This CDR3 region has 14 residues. Trimming cost V 2 bases and J 6 bases, with 11 bases left between them. Germline V CDR1 and CDR2: MNHNY, SVGAGI (reference sequence). CDR3 residues: CASSYGGGSQPQHF. The CDR3 bases are TGTGCCAGCAGTTACGGGGGAGGAAGTCAGCCCCAGCATTTT.